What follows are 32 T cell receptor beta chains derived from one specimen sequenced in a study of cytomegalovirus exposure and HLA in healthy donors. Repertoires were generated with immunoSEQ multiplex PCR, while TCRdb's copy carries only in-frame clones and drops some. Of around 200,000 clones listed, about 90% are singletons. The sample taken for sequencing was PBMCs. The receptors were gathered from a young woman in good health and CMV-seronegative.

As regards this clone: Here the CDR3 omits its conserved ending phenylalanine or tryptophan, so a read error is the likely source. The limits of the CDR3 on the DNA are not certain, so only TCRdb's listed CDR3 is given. The CDR3 reads CAVAGAGNG. The chain is built from TRBV30 and TRBJ2-7; TRBD2 is taken as the D call from the table, unchecked against the DNA. Germline values: CDR1 GTSNPN, CDR2 SVGIG (reference sequence). The CDR3 region is 9 residues in length, termini included.

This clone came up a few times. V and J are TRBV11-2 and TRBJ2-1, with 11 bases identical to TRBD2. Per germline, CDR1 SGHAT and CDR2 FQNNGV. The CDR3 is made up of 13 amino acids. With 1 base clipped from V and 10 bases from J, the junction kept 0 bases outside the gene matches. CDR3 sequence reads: CASSLASGREQFF. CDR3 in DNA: TGTGCCAGCAGCTTAGCTAGCGGGAGGGAGCAGTTCTTC. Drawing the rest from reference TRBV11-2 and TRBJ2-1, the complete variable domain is EAGVAQSPRYKIIEKRQSVAFWCNPISGHATLYWYQQILGQGPKLLIQFQNNGVVDDSQLPKDRFSAERLKGVDSTLKIQPAKLEDSAVYLCASSLASGREQFFGPGTRLTVL.

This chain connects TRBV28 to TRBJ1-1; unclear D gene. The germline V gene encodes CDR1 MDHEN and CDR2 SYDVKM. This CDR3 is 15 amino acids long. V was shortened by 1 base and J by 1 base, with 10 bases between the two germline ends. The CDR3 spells CASSLFGEENTEAFF. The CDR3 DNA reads TGTGCCAGCAGTTTATTTGGTGAGGAGAACACTGAAGCTTTCTTT.

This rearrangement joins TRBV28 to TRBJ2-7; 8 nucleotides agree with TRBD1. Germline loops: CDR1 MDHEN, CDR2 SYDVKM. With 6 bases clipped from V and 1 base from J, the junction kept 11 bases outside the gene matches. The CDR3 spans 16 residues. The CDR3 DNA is TGTGCCAGCAGCCCATTGCTGGACAGGGTATCCTACGAGCAGTACTTC. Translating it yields CASSPLLDRVSYEQYF.

This CDR3 reads CASSPRQGKETQYF. The CDR3 DNA sequence: TGCGCCAGCAGCCCCCGACAGGGAAAAGAGACCCAGTACTTC. The rearrangement joins TRBV4-1 to TRBJ2-5; 7 positions match TRBD1. The germline V gene encodes CDR1 MGHRA and CDR2 YSYEKL. V lost 4 bases and J lost 3; bases outside the gene matches: 5. The CDR3 totals 14 residues.

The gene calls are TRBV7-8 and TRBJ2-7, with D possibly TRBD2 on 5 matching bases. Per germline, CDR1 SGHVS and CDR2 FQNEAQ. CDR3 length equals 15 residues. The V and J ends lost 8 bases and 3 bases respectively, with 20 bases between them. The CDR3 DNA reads TGTGCCAGCCAAACGGACTTGTCCCTTTACTACGAGCAGTACTTC. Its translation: CASQTDLSLYYEQYF.

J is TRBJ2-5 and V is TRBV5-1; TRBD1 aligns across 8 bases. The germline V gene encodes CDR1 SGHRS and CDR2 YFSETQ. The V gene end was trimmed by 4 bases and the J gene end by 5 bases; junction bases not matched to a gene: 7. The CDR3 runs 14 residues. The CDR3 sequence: CASSPGGLRETQYF. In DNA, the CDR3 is TGCGCCAGCAGCCCAGGGGGCCTTCGGGAGACCCAGTACTTC. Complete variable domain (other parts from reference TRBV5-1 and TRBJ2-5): KAGVTQTPRYLIKTRGQQVTLSCSPISGHRSVSWYQQTPGQGLQFLFEYFSETQRNKGNFPGRFSGRQFSNSRSEMNVSTLELGDSALYLCASSPGGLRETQYFGPGTRLLVL.

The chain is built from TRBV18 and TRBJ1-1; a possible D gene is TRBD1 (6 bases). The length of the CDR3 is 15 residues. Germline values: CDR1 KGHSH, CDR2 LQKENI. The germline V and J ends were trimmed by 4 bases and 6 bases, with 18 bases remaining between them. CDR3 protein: CASSLTTGFLAEAFF. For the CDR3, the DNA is TGTGCCAGCTCACTCACAACAGGGTTTTTGGCTGAAGCTTTCTTT.

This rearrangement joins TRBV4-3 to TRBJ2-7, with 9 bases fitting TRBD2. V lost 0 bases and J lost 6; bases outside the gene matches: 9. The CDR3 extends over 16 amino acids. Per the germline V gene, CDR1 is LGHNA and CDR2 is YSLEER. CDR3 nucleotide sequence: TGCGCCAGCAGCCAAGATTTAGGAGCGGGAGGTCTCGAGCAGTACTTC. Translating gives CASSQDLGAGGLEQYF.

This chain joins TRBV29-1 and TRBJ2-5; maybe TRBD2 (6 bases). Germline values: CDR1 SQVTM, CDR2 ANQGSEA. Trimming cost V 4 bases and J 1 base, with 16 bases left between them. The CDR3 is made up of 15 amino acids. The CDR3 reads CSVVQSGDAQETQYF. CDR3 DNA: TGCAGCGTTGTTCAGTCGGGAGATGCCCAAGAGACCCAGTACTTC. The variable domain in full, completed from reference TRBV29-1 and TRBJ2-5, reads SAVISQKPSRDICQRGTSLTIQCQVDSQVTMMFWYRQQPGQSLTLIATANQGSEATYESGFVIDKFPISRPNLTFSTLTVSNMSPEDSSIYLCSVVQSGDAQETQYFGPGTRLLVL.

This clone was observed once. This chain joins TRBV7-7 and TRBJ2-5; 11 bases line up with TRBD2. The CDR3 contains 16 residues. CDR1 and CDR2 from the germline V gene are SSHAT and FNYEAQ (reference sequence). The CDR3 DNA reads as TGTGCTAGCTTTAAAGTAGCGGGAGGGGAGCAAGAGACCCAGTACTTC. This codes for CASFKVAGGEQETQYF.

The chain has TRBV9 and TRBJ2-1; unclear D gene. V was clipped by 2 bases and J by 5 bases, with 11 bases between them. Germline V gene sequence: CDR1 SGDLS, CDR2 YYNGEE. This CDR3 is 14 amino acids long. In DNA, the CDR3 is TGTGCCAGCAGCGTGCAGGCTATTAACAATGAGCAGTTCTTC. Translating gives CASSVQAINNEQFF.

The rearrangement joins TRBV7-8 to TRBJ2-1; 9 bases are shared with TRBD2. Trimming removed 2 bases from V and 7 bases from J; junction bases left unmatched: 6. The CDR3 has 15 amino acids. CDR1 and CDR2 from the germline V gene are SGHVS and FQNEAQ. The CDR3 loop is CASSLNNAGGNEQFF. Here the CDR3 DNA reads TGTGCCAGCAGCTTAAATAATGCGGGAGGGAATGAGCAGTTCTTC.

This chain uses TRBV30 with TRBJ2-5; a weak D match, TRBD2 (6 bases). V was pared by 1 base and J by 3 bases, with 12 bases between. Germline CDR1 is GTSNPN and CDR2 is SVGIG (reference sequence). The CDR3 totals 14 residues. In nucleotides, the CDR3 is TGTGCCTGGAGTGCTGGGACTTTCAAAGAGACCCAGTACTTC. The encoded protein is CAWSAGTFKETQYF. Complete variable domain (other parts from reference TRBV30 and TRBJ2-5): SQTIHQWPATLVQPVGSPLSLECTVEGTSNPNLYWYRQAAGRGLQLLFYSVGIGQISSEVPQNLSASRPQDRQFILSSKKLLLSDSGFYLCAWSAGTFKETQYFGPGTRLLVL.

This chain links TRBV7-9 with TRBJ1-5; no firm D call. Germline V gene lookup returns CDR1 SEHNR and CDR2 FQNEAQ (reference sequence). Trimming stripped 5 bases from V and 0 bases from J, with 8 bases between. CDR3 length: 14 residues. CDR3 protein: CASSDDFSNQPQHF. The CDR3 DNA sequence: TGTGCCAGCAGCGATGACTTTAGCAATCAGCCCCAGCATTTT.

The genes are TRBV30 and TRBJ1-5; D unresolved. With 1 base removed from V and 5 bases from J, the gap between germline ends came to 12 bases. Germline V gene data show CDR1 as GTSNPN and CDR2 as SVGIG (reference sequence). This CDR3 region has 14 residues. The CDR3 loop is CAWSAERVYQPQHF. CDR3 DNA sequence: TGTGCCTGGAGTGCGGAGAGAGTCTATCAGCCCCAGCATTTT.

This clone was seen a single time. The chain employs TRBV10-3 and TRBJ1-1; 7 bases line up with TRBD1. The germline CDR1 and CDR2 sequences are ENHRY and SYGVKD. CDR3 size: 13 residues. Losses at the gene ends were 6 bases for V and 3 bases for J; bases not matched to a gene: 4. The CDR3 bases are TGTGCCATCAGGGGGACAGCGGACACTGAAGCTTTCTTT. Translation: CAIRGTADTEAFF.

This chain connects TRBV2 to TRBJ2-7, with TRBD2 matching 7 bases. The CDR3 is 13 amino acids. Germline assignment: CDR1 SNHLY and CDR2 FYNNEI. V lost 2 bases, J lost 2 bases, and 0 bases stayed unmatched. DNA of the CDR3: TGTGCCAGCAGTGAACTAGCGGCCTACGAGCAGTACTTC. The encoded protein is CASSELAAYEQYF.

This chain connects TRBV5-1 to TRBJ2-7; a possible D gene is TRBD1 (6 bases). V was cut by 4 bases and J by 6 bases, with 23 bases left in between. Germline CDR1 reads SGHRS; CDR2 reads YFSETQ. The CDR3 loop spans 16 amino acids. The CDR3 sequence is CASSLNTGSGFGEQYF. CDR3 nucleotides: TGCGCCAGCAGCCTAAATACAGGGTCCGGGTTCGGCGAGCAGTACTTC.

The CDR3 DNA follows: TGTGCCAGCAGCGTAGTACTAGCGGGCGGGGAGCTGTTTTTT. This gives the protein CASSVVLAGGELFF. The chain joins TRBV9 to TRBJ2-2; the match to TRBD2 covers 9 bases. The CDR3 consists of 14 residues. Per germline, CDR1 SGDLS and CDR2 YYNGEE. The V segment lost 0 bases and the J segment 7 bases; nucleotides outside the gene matches: 1.

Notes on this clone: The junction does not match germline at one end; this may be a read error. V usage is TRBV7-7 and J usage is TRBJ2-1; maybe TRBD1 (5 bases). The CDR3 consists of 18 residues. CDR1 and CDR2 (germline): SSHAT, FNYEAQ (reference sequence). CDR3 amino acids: CASSLEPDSRGRHNEQFF. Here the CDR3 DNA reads TGTGCTAGCAGCTTAGAACCCGACTCTAGGGGTCGGCACAATGAGCAGTTCTTC.

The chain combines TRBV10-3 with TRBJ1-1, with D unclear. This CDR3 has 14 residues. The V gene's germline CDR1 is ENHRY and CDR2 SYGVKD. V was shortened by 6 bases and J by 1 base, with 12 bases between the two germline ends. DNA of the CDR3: TGTGCCATCAGCCCTTTAGAAAAGAACACTGAAGCTTTCTTT. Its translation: CAISPLEKNTEAFF.

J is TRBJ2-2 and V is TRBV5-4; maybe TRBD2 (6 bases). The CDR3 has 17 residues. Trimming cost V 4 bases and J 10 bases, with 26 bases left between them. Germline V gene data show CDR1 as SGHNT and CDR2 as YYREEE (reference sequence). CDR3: CASSRGSGRQVGMELFF. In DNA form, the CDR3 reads TGTGCCAGCAGCCGGGGGTCGGGACGGCAGGTGGGGATGGAGCTGTTTTTT.

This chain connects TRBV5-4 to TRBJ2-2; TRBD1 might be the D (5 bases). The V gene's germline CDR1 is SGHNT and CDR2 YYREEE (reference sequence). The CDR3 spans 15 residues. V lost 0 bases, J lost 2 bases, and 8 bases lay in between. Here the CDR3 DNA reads TGTGCCAGCAGCTTGGCCAGGGCAAACACCGGGGAGCTGTTTTTT. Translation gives CASSLARANTGELFF.

The CDR3 nucleotides are TGTGCCAGCACCCACCGCGGGACTAGAAGCGGGAGAACCGGGGAGCTGTTTTTT. Its translation is CASTHRGTRSGRTGELFF. V and J are TRBV28 and TRBJ2-2, with 8 bases identical to TRBD2. The CDR3 is made up of 18 amino acids. V shed 7 bases and J 5 bases; nucleotides not matched to a gene: 18. Looked up from germline, CDR1 is MDHEN and CDR2 is SYDVKM.

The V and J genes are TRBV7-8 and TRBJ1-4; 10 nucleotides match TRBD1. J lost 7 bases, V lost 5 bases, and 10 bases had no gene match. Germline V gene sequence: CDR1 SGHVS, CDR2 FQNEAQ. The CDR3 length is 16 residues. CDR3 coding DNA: TGTGCCAGCAGCGCGGGACAGGGGATCTTCGTTGAAAAACTGTTTTTT. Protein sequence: CASSAGQGIFVEKLFF.

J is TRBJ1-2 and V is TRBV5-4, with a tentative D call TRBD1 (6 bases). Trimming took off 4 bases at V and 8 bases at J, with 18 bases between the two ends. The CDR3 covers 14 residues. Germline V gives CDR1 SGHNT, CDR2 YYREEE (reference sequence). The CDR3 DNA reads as TGTGCCAGCAGCCCGGGTTGGACAGCATCAGGCTACACCTTC. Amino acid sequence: CASSPGWTASGYTF. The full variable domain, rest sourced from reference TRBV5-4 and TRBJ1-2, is ETGVTQSPTHLIKTRGQQVTLRCSSQSGHNTVSWYQQALGQGPQFIFQYYREEENGRGNFPPRFSGLQFPNYSSELNVNALELDDSALYLCASSPGWTASGYTFGSGTRLTVV.

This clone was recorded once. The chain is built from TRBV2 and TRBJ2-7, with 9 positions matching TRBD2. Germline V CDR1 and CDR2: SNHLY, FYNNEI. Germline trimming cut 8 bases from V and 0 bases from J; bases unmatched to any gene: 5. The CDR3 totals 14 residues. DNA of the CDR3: TGTGCCAGCCGGAGCGGGAGGAGCTCCTACGAGCAGTACTTC. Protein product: CASRSGRSSYEQYF.

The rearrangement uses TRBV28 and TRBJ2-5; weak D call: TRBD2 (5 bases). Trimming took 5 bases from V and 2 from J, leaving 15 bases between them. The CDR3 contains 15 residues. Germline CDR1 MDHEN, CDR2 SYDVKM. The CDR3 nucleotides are TGTGCCAGCAGTAAGAAGCGGAGAGGGCAAGAGACCCAGTACTTC. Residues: CASSKKRRGQETQYF. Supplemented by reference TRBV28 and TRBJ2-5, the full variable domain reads DVKVTQSSRYLVKRTGEKVFLECVQDMDHENMFWYRQDPGLGLRLIYFSYDVKMKEKGDIPEGYSVSREKKERFSLILESASTNQTSMYLCASSKKRRGQETQYFGPGTRLLVL.

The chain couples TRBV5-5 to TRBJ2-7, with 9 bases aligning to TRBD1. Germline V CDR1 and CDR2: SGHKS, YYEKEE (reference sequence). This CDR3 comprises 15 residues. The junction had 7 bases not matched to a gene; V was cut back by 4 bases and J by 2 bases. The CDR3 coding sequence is TGTGCCAGCAGCCTAGACAGGGGGTCCACCTACGAGCAGTACTTC. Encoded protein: CASSLDRGSTYEQYF.

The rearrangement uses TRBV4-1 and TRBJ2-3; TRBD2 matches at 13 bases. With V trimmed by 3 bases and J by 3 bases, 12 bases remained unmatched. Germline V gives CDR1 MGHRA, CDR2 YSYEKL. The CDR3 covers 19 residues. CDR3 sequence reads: CASSHLPPAGLAGTDTQYF. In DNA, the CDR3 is TGCGCCAGCAGCCACCTACCTCCAGCGGGACTAGCGGGAACAGATACGCAGTATTTT.

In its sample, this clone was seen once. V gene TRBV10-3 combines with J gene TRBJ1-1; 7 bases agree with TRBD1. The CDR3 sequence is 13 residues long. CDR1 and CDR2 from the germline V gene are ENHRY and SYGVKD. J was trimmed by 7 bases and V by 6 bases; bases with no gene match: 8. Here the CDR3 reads CAIRQTGTYEAFF. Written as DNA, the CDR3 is TGTGCCATCAGACAGACAGGGACTTATGAAGCTTTCTTT.